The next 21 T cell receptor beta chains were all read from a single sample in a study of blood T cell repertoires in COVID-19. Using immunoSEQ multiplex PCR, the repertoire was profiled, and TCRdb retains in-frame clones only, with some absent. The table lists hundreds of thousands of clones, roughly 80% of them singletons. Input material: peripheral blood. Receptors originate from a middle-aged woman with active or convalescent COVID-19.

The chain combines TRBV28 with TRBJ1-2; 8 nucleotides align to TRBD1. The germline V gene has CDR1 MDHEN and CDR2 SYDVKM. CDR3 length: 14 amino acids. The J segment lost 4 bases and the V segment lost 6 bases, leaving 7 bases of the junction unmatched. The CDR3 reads CASRTTGGGYGYTF. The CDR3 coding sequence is TGTGCCAGCAGGACAACAGGGGGAGGCTATGGCTACACCTTC.

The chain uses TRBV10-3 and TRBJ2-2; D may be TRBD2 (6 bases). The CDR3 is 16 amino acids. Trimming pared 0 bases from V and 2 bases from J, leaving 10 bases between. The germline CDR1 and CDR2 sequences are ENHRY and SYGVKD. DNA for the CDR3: TGTGCCATCAGTGAGTCTCGGGGACTCAACACCGGGGAGCTGTTTTTT. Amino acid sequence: CAISESRGLNTGELFF.

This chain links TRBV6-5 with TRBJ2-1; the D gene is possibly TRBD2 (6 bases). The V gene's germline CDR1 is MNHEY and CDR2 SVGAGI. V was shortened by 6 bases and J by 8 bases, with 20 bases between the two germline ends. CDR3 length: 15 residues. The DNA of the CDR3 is TGTGCCAGCAGCGATCCCTCGGACTATATCGATGAGCAGTTCTTC. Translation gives CASSDPSDYIDEQFF.

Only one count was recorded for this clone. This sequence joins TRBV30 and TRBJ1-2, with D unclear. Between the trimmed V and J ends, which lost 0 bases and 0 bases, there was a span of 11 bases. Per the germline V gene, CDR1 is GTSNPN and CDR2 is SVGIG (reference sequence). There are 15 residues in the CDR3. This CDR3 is CAWSVWASSNYGYTF. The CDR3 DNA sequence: TGTGCCTGGAGTGTTTGGGCCTCTTCTAACTATGGCTACACCTTC. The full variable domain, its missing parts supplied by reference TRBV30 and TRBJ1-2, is SQTIHQWPATLVQPVGSPLSLECTVEGTSNPNLYWYRQAAGRGLQLLFYSVGIGQISSEVPQNLSASRPQDRQFILSSKKLLLSDSGFYLCAWSVWASSNYGYTFGSGTRLTVV.

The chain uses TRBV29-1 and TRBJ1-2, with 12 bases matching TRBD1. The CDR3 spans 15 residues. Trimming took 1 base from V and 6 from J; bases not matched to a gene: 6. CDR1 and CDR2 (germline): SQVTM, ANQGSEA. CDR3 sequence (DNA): TGCAGCGTTGAAGTCGGGACAGGGGGCGCCGATGGCTACACCTTC. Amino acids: CSVEVGTGGADGYTF.

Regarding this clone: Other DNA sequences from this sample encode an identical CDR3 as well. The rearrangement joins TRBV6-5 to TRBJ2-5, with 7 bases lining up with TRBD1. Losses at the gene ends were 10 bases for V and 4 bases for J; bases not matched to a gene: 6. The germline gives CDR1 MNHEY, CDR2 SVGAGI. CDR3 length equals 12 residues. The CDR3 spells CATLTGRETQYF. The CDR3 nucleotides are TGTGCCACCTTGACAGGGAGAGAGACCCAGTACTTC.

The CDR3 DNA reads TGTGCCAGCAGCTTAGAGGAGGGAGGATGGGACACTGAAGCTTTCTTT. Translation gives CASSLEEGGWDTEAFF. This chain connects TRBV7-9 to TRBJ1-1, with no clear D. Per the germline V gene, CDR1 is SEHNR and CDR2 is FQNEAQ (reference sequence). V lost 1 base and J 3 bases, leaving 15 bases between the germline ends. The CDR3 sequence is 16 residues long.

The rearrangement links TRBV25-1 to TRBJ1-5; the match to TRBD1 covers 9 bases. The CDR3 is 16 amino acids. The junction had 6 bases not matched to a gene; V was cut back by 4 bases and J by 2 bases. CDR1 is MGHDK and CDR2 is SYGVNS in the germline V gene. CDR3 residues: CASSASWTGGNQPQHF. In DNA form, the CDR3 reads TGTGCCAGCAGTGCCTCCTGGACAGGGGGCAATCAGCCCCAGCATTTT.

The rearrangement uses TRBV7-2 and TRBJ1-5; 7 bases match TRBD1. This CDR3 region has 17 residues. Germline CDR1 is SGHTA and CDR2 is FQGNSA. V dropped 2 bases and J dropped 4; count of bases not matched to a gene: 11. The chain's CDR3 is CASSLWGRGIGNQPQHF. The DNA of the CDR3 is TGTGCCAGCAGCTTATGGGGCAGGGGGATTGGAAATCAGCCCCAGCATTTT.

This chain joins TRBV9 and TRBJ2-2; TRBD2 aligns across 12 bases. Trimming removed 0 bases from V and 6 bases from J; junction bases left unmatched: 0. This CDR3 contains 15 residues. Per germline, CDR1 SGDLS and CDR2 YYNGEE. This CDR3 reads CASSVGLAGAGELFF. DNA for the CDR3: TGTGCCAGCAGCGTAGGACTAGCGGGAGCCGGGGAGCTGTTTTTT. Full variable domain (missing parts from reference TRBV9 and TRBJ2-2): DSGVTQTPKHLITATGQRVTLRCSPRSGDLSVYWYQQSLDQGLQFLIQYYNGEERAKGNILERFSAQQFPDLHSELNLSSLELGDSALYFCASSVGLAGAGELFFGEGSRLTVL.

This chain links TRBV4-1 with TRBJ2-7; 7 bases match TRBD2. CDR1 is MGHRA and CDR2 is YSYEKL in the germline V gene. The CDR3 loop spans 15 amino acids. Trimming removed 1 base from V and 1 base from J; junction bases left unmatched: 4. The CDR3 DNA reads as TGCGCCAGCAGCCAAGTGCTAGCGGAGTCCTACGAGCAGTACTTC. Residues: CASSQVLAESYEQYF.

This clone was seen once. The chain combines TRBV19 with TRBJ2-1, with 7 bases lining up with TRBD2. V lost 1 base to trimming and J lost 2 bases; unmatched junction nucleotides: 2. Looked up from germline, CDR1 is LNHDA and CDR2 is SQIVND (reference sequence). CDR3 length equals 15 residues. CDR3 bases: TGTGCCAGTAGTATAGGGACTAGTCCCTACAATGAGCAGTTCTTC. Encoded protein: CASSIGTSPYNEQFF.

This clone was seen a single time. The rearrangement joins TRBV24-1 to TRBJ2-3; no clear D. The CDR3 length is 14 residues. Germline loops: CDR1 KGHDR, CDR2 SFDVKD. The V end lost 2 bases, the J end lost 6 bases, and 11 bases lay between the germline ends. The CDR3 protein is CATSDSTSSDTQYF. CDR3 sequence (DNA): TGTGCCACCAGTGATTCTACCTCATCGGATACGCAGTATTTT.

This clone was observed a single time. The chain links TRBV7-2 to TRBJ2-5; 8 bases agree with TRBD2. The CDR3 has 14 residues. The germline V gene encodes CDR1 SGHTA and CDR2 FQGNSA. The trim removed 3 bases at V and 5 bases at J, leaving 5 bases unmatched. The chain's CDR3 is CASSFSGEMETQYF. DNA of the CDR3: TGTGCCAGCAGCTTTAGCGGGGAGATGGAGACCCAGTACTTC. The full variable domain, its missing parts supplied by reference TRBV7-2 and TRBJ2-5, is GAGVSQSPSNKVTEKGKDVELRCDPISGHTALYWYRQSLGQGLEFLIYFQGNSAPDKSGLPSDRFSAERTGGSVSTLTIQRTQQEDSAVYLCASSFSGEMETQYFGPGTRLLVL.

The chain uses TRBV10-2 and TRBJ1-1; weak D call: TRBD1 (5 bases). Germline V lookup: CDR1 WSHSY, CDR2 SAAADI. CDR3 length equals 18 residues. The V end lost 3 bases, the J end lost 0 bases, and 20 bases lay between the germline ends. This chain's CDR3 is CASSDPGGSGDMNTEAFF. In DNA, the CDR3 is TGCGCCAGCAGTGACCCGGGGGGATCCGGGGATATGAACACTGAAGCTTTCTTT.

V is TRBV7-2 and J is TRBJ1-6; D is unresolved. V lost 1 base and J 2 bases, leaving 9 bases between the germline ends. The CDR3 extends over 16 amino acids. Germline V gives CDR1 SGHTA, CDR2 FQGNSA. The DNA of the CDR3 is TGTGCCAGCAGCTTAGAGGGAGGTGCCTATAATTCACCCCTCCACTTT. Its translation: CASSLEGGAYNSPLHF.

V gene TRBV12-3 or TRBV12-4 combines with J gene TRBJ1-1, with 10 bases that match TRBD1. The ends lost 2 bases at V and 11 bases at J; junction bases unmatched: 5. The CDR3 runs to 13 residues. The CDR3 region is CASSLRDRGEAFF. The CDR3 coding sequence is TGTGCCAGCAGTTTAAGGGACAGGGGAGAGGCTTTCTTT.

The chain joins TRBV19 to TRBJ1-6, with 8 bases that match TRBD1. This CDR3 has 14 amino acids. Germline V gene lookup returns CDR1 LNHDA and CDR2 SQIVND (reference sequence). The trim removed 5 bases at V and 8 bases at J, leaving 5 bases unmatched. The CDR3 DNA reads TGTGCCAGTAGTGTCAGGGGGCGTGATTCACCCCTCCACTTT. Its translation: CASSVRGRDSPLHF. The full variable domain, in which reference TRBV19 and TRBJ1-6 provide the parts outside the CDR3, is DGGITQSPKYLFRKEGQNVTLSCEQNLNHDAMYWYRQDPGQGLRLIYYSQIVNDFQKGDIAEGYSVSREKKESFPLTVTSAQKNPTAFYLCASSVRGRDSPLHFGNGTRLTVT.

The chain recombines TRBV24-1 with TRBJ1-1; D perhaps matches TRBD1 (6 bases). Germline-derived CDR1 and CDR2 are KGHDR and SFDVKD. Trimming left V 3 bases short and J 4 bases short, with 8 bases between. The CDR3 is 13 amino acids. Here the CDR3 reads CATSDPGATEAFF. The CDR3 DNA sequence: TGTGCCACCAGTGATCCAGGGGCCACTGAAGCTTTCTTT.

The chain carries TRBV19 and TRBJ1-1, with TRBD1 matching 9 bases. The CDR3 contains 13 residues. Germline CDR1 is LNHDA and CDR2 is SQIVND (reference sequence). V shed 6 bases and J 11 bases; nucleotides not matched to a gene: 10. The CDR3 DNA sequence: TGTGCCAGTAGCCGAGAAGGACAGGGGACGGCTTTCTTT. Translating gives CASSREGQGTAFF.

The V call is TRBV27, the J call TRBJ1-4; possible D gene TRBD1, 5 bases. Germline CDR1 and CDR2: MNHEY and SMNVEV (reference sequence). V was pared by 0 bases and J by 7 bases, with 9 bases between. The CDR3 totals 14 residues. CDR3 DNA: TGTGCCAGCAGTTTATCGGGGCTGGTTGAAAAACTGTTTTTT. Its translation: CASSLSGLVEKLFF.